This paragraph covers one TCR beta chain sequence. Its antigen remains unidentified. Per-base quality was not reported, and no clone a single base away is much larger than it. This entry is derived from a study of blood T cell repertoires in COVID-19 (dated by TCRdb to the early 2020s). About the investigation overall: Collaborator samples came from the United States, Italy and Spain and covered acute and convalescent phases of COVID-19. Samples came from the ongoing ImmuneRACE study (first 160 participants) plus 1,254 subjects from 6 global collaborators. The repertoires were made available in a free public database intended to serve as a resource for research on the immune response to SARS-CoV-2. HLA class I and class II types, where available, came from metadata supplied by the sample provider rather than from assay-based typing. Subjects who had been exposed to COVID-19, were actively infected with it, or had recovered from it provided the deeply sampled blood TCRbeta repertoires that made up the dataset. The sample metadata nearly always contained a de-identified subject ID, COVID-19 status, age in years and sex. The prospective study material was composed of cDNA or gDNA derived from T cells, B-cell-depleted T cells, or PBMCs.

TCRbeta CDR3 regions were amplified from genomic DNA using the immunoSEQ Assay, a bias-controlled multiplex PCR. On the authors' methods: The number of nucleated cells in each sample was estimated by amplification of reference gene primers within the assay. To quantify the absolute abundance of each unique TCRbeta CDR3 rearrangement, sequence reads were collapsed and filtered. For each sample, productive Simpson clonality was calculated as the square root of Simpson's diversity index over productive rearrangements. As stored in TCRdb, this immuneACCESS dataset retains in-frame rearrangements with V and J assigned. A fraction of the clones does not appear; measured against another copy, unresolved V genes explain less than half of the discrepancy, and the remainder lacks a known reason. From that table come the V and J calls and clone size; the DNA was used to work out D and trimming. Within this sample are 250,000 to 350,000 clones, with approximately 90% of them counted one time only. Around 3% of the sample lies in the top ten.

What the authors observed across the whole study: Clinical and demographic metadata were provided uncurated, with the amount varying by source and participant.

Whole blood was collected in K2EDTA tubes by collaborating institutions according to the institutions' own protocols. For TCRbeta analysis, collaborators shipped samples as frozen whole blood, isolated PBMCs, or DNA extracted from either of those sample types. This clonotype was sampled from a woman aged 30 to 39 with active or convalescent COVID-19. Sequencing was performed on peripheral blood.

The CDR3 corresponds to CASSLIMGQYSNQPQHF. The sequenced DNA is TGTGCCAGCAGCTTAATCATGGGACAGTATAGCAATCAGCCCCAGCATTTT. Rearrangement joined TRBV7-8 to TRBJ1-5; 7 central nucleotides agree with TRBD1. The CDR3 goes from the cysteine to the phenylalanine over 17 residues. Only the CDR3 region is kept as DNA, spanning 51 bases read in frame from base 1. CDR1 SGHVS and CDR2 FQNEAQ are derived from the germline V gene. Trimmed from V: 2 bases; trimmed from J: 0 bases; junction bases lacking a gene match: 7. Supplemented by the reference TRBV7-8 and TRBJ1-5 proteins around the CDR3, the complete variable domain is GAGVSQSPRYKVAKRGQDVALRCDPISGHVSLFWYQQALGQGPEFLTYFQNEAQLDKSGLPSDRFFAERPEGSVSTLKIQRTQQEDSAVYLCASSLIMGQYSNQPQHFGDGTRLSIL.